This T cell receptor beta chain comes out of a study of blood T cell repertoires in COVID-19. Looked up from germline, CDR1 is MNHEY and CDR2 is SMNVEV (reference sequence). With 3 bases removed from V and 6 bases from J, the gap between germline ends came to 15 bases. The CDR3 consists of 15 residues. Authors' processing steps: Scientists estimated how many nucleated cells there were by amplifying reference gene primers. TCRdb's table, derived via immunoSEQ multiplex PCR, lists solely in-frame clones and lacks some. V and J calls plus clone size are reproduced from that table; the DNA served to infer D and trimming. The sample includes about 250,000 clones, 65% to 90% seen only once; the top ten take approximately 9.1%.

The chain has TRBV27 and TRBJ1-5; a possible D gene is TRBD1 (5 bases). The specimen was PBMCs or T cells enriched from blood (not recorded which). The TCR sequence derives from a woman aged 50 to 60 with acute COVID-19. This chain's CDR3 is CASSLAGPQGQPQHF. The CDR3 DNA is TGTGCCAGCAGTTTGGCGGGACCCCAAGGTCAGCCCCAGCATTTT.